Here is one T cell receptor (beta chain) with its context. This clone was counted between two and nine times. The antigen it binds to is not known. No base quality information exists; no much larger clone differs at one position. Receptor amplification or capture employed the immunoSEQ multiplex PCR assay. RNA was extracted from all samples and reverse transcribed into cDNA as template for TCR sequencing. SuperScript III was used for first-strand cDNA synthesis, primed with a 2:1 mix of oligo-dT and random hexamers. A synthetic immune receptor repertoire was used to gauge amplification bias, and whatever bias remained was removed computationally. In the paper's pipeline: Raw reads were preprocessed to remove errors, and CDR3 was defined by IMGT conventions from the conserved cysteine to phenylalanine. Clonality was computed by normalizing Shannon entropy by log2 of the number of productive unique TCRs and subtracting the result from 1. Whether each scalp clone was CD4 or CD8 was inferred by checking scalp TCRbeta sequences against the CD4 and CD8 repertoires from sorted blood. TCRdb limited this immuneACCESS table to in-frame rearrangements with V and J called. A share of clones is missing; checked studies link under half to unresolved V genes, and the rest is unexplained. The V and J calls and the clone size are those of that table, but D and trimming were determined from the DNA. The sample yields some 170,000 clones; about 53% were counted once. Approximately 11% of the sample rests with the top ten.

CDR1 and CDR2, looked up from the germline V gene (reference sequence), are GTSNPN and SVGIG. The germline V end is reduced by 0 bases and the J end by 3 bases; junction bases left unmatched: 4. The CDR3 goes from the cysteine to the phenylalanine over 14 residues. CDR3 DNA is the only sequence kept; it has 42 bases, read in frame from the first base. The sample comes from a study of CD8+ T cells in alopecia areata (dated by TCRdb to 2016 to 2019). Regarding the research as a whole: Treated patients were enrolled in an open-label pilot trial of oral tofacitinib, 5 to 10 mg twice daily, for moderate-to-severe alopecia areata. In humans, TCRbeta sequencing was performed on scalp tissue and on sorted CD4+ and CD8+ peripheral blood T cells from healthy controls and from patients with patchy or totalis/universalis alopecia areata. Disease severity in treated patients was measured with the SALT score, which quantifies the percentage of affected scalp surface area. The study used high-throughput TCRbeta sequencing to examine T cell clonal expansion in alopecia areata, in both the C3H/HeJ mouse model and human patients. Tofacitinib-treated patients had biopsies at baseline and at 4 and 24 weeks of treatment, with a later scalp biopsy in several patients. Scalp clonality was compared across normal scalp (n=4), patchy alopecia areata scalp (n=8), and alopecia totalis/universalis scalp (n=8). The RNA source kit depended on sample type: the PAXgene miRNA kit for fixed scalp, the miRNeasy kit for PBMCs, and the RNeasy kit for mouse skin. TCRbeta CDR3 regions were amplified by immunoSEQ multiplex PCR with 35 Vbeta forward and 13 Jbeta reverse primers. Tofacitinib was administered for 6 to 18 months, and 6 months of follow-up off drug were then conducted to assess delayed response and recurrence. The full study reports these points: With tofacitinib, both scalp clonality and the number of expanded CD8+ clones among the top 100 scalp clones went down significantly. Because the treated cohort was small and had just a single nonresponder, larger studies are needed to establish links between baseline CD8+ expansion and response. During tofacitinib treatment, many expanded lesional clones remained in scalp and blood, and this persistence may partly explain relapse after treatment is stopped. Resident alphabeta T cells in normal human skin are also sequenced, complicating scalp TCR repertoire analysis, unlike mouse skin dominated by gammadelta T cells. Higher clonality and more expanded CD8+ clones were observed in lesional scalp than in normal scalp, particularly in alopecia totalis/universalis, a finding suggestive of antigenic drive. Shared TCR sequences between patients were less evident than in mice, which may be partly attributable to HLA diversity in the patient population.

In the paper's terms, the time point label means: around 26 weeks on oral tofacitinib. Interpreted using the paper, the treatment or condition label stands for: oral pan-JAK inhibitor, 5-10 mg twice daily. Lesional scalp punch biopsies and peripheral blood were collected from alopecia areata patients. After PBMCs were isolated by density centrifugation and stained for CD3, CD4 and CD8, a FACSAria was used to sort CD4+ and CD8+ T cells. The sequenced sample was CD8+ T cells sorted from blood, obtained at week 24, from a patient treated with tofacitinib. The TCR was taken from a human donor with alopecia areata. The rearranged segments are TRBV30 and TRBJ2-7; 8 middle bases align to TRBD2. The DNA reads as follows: TGTGCCTGGAGTGTGGGACTAGGGGTCTACGAGCAGTACTTC. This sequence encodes CAWSVGLGVYEQYF.